Listed here are 14 T cell receptor beta chains from one sample, sequenced in a study of PD-1 blockade in classical Hodgkin lymphoma. After autologous stem cell transplantation all patients relapsed, and prior brentuximab vedotin exposure differed between cohorts. Profiled with immunoSEQ multiplex PCR; TCRdb holds only in-frame clones, not every one. The sample shows around 25,000 clones, approximately 80% of them seen only once. The material was peripheral blood mononuclear cells (PBMCs), obtained at baseline. Receptors were obtained from a human donor with classical Hodgkin lymphoma.

A single count supports this clone. The V gene is TRBV15, the J gene TRBJ1-1; unclear D gene. Germline V gene lookup returns CDR1 LNHNV and CDR2 YYDKDF (reference sequence). The CDR3 contains 13 residues. V lost 3 bases, J lost 0 bases, and 5 bases lay in between. CDR3 region: CATSSSLNTEAFF. CDR3 DNA sequence: TGTGCCACCAGCAGTTCTTTGAACACTGAAGCTTTCTTT. The full variable domain, rest sourced from reference TRBV15 and TRBJ1-1, is DAMVIQNPRYQVTQFGKPVTLSCSQTLNHNVMYWYQQKSSQAPKLLFHYYDKDFNNEADTPDNFQSRRPNTSFCFLDIRSPGLGDTAMYLCATSSSLNTEAFFGQGTRLTVV.

CDR3 amino acids: CASSLGGGANYGYTF. The CDR3 coding sequence is TGTGCCAGCAGCTTAGGCGGGGGGGCCAACTATGGCTACACCTTC. The chain has TRBV7-2 and TRBJ1-2; D may be TRBD1 (6 bases). This CDR3 is built from 15 residues. Germline CDR1 reads SGHTA; CDR2 reads FQGNSA. The V gene lost 1 base and the J gene lost 2 bases, with 11 bases spanning the gap.

The chain carries TRBV7-9 and TRBJ2-1; the match to TRBD1 covers 7 bases. J was trimmed by 8 bases and V by 2 bases; bases with no gene match: 15. This CDR3 region has 17 residues. The germline gives CDR1 SEHNR, CDR2 FQNEAQ (reference sequence). DNA of the CDR3: TGTGCCAGCAGCTTACGGGCTTTCTCGGACAGGCAATATGAGCAGTTCTTC. Residues: CASSLRAFSDRQYEQFF.

The chain joins TRBV7-9 to TRBJ1-1; D is uncertain. Germline CDR1 and CDR2: SEHNR and FQNEAQ (reference sequence). Trimming took off 0 bases at V and 1 base at J, with 12 bases between the two ends. The length of the CDR3 is 16 residues. The CDR3 nucleotides read TGTGCCAGCAGCTTAGCTGTGAGGCGGGAGAACACTGAAGCTTTCTTT. Translated: CASSLAVRRENTEAFF.

V usage is TRBV11-3 and J usage is TRBJ2-2, with 11 nucleotides matching TRBD1. Trimming at V came to 5 bases and at J to 7 bases, leaving 6 bases not matched to a gene. CDR1 is SGHNT and CDR2 is YENEEA in the germline V gene. The CDR3 covers 15 residues. The CDR3 here is CASSPGQGAFGELFF. The CDR3 region has the DNA TGTGCCAGCAGCCCCGGACAGGGGGCATTCGGGGAGCTGTTTTTT.

The gene calls are TRBV2 and TRBJ1-1; perhaps TRBD1 as D (6 bases). Germline V gene lookup returns CDR1 SNHLY and CDR2 FYNNEI. This CDR3 spans 13 amino acids. V was trimmed by 6 bases and J by 8 bases, leaving 16 bases between them. For the CDR3, the DNA is TGTGCCAGCAGCGCAGGACAGCTACTCGAAGCTTTCTTT. Protein: CASSAGQLLEAFF.

This clone has just one count. This chain joins TRBV10-2 and TRBJ2-3; D is unclear. The CDR3 contains 11 residues. Germline CDR1 and CDR2: WSHSY and SAAADI. With 7 bases removed from V and 0 bases from J, the gap between germline ends came to 2 bases. The CDR3 spells CASKSTDTQYF. DNA for the CDR3: TGCGCCAGCAAAAGCACAGATACGCAGTATTTT.

The genes are TRBV2 and TRBJ2-2; a weak D match, TRBD1 (5 bases). Germline V lookup: CDR1 SNHLY, CDR2 FYNNEI. Trimming took 8 bases from V and 6 from J, leaving 13 bases between them. The CDR3 loop spans 13 amino acids. This chain's CDR3 is CASQFRVAGELFF. For the CDR3, the DNA is TGTGCCAGCCAGTTCAGGGTCGCCGGGGAGCTGTTTTTT.

The chain employs TRBV6-6 and TRBJ2-5; D is tentatively TRBD1 or TRBD2 (5 bases each). This CDR3 spans 15 amino acids. V lost 5 bases and J lost 5, with 18 bases in between. CDR1 and CDR2 from the germline V gene are MNHNY and SVGAGI (reference sequence). The CDR3 DNA sequence: TGTGCCAGCAGTAATTCGCAGGGACGCTGGGAGACCCAGTACTTC. Translated, it gives CASSNSQGRWETQYF.

The rearrangement uses TRBV10-3 and TRBJ2-7; D uncertain. Per germline, CDR1 ENHRY and CDR2 SYGVKD. CDR3 length: 11 residues. The V end lost 10 bases, the J end lost 2 bases, and 9 bases lay between the germline ends. The CDR3 DNA reads as TGTGCCACCGGCCCTGCCTACGAGCAGTACTTC. As protein: CATGPAYEQYF.

With regard to this clone: Mismatch with germline at one junction end may stem from a read error. The chain is built from TRBV4-3 and TRBJ1-2; the D is unclear. CDR3 size: 13 residues. Germline-derived CDR1 and CDR2 are LGHNA and YSLEER. CDR3 loop: CASSQDRRNPSYF. The CDR3 DNA is TGCGCCAGCAGCCAAGATCGGAGGAACCCAAGCTACTTC.

The genes are TRBV4-3 and TRBJ1-1; 7 bases fit TRBD1. Germline V CDR1 and CDR2: LGHNA, YSLEER. The CDR3 loop spans 16 amino acids. The J segment lost 6 bases and the V segment lost 1 base, leaving 11 bases of the junction unmatched. The CDR3 nucleotides read TGCGCCAGCAGCCAAGTTTCGTCAGGGGGTGGTGCTGAAGCTTTCTTT. Its translation is CASSQVSSGGGAEAFF.

This clone was seen only a few times. The chain joins TRBV19 to TRBJ1-2; 7 bases match TRBD1. This CDR3 region has 13 residues. With 4 bases clipped from V and 9 bases from J, the junction kept 8 bases outside the gene matches. CDR1 is LNHDA and CDR2 is SQIVND in the germline V gene (reference sequence). CDR3 DNA sequence: TGTGCCAGTAGTACCGGACAGGCTAGGAGCTACACCTTC. It is translated as CASSTGQARSYTF.

The chain uses TRBV7-3 and TRBJ2-5; no reliable D call. CDR1 is SGHTA, CDR2 FQGTGA, per germline. The CDR3 sequence is 13 residues long. Trimming stripped 2 bases from V and 2 bases from J, with 6 bases between. This CDR3 is CASSLGPQETQYF. CDR3 DNA: TGTGCCAGCAGCTTAGGGCCGCAAGAGACCCAGTACTTC.